A selection of T cell receptor beta chains follows, all from one sample in a study of cytomegalovirus exposure and HLA in healthy donors. Some clones are missing from TCRdb's copy, which holds only in-frame ones; the method was immunoSEQ multiplex PCR. Of about 250,000 clones in the sample, roughly 80% were seen once. Sequencing was done on a sample of PBMCs. The receptors shown here come from a girl aged 2 to 9 in good health and CMV-seronegative. Both conserved end residues are part of each CDR3. A D gene is named only where the DNA matches it firmly. Clone size appears in some rows only: once, few, many, or a class for an expanded clone.

TRBJ2-3 | - | TRBD1 | TRBV11-3 | CASSFTRDSSSTDTQYF | TGTGCCAGCAGCTTTACCAGGGACAGCTCTAGCACAGATACGCAGTATTTT
TRBJ1-2 | - | - | TRBV14 | CASSHRGNYGYTF | TGTGCCAGCAGCCACCGAGGTAACTATGGCTACACCTTC
TRBJ2-7 | - | - | TRBV11-3 | CASSLFPGRTYEQYF | TGTGCCAGCAGCTTATTTCCCGGCAGGACCTACGAGCAGTACTTC
TRBJ1-3 | - | TRBD1 | TRBV7-9 | CASEKQGVKGNTIYF | TGTGCCAGCGAGAAACAGGGGGTGAAAGGAAACACCATATATTTT
TRBJ2-5 | - | TRBD1 | TRBV2 | CATRSDRVVGETQYF | TGTGCCACCCGATCCGACAGGGTAGTGGGAGAGACCCAGTACTTC
TRBJ2-3 | once | - | TRBV5-4 | CASTLKSTTTDTQYF | TGTGCCAGCACCTTAAAATCGACTACCACAGATACGCAGTATTTT
TRBJ1-4 | - | TRBD1 | TRBV4-2 | CASSQDPADRINEKLFF | TGTGCCAGCAGCCAAGATCCGGCGGACAGGATTAATGAAAAACTGTTTTTT
TRBJ1-6 | - | TRBD1 | TRBV28 | CASTEAGTGNSPLHF | TGTGCCAGCACCGAAGCCGGGACAGGGAATTCACCCCTCCACTTT
TRBJ1-2 | - | TRBD1 | TRBV19 | CASSSRDRGFSGYTF | TGTGCCAGTAGTTCCCGGGACAGGGGATTTTCTGGCTACACCTTC
TRBJ2-1 | - | TRBD1 | TRBV7-9 | CASSSDRGNEQFF | TGTGCCAGCAGCTCCGACAGGGGTAATGAGCAGTTCTTC
TRBJ1-1 | - | - | TRBV5-1 | CASSLGGVHTTEAFF | TGCGCCAGCAGCTTGGGGGGGGTCCACACTACTGAAGCTTTCTTT
TRBJ1-6 | - | TRBD1 | TRBV5-1 | CASSQGDRGTNSPLHF | TGCGCCAGCAGCCAGGGGGACAGGGGTACGAATTCACCCCTCCACTTT
TRBJ2-3 | - | TRBD2 | TRBV9 | CASRVETSGGNTDTQYF | TGTGCCAGCAGAGTAGAAACTAGCGGGGGGAACACAGATACGCAGTATTTT
TRBJ1-5 | - | - | TRBV9 | CASSATAGINQPQHF | TGTGCCAGCAGCGCAACAGCAGGGATCAATCAGCCCCAGCATTTT
TRBJ2-5 | - | - | TRBV4-2 | CASSQVGAETQYF | TGTGCCAGCAGCCAAGTGGGGGCGGAGACCCAGTACTTC
TRBJ1-1 | - | - | TRBV6-5 | CASSYVPAGTEAFF | TGTGCCAGCAGTTACGTCCCGGCGGGCACTGAAGCCTTCTTT
TRBJ1-5 | - | - | TRBV7-9 | CASSQSQGSQPQHF | TGTGCCAGCAGCCAGTCGCAGGGGAGTCAGCCCCAGCATTTT
TRBJ2-5 | - | - | TRBV19 | CASSIRGQETQYF | TGTGCCAGTAGTATTAGGGGACAAGAGACCCAGTACTTC
TRBJ1-2 | - | TRBD1 | TRBV14 | CASSQEWDRFSANYGYTF | TGTGCCAGCAGCCAAGAGTGGGACAGATTCTCAGCTAACTATGGCTACACCTTC
TRBJ2-7 | - | - | TRBV2 | CASSEEADSYEQYF | TGTGCCAGCAGTGAAGAGGCGGACTCCTACGAGCAGTACTTC
TRBJ2-5 | - | - | TRBV6-5 | CATSLSGQETQYF | TGTGCCACGTCCCTCAGCGGCCAAGAGACCCAGTACTTC
TRBJ2-1 | - | - | TRBV7-8 | CASSLPQNEQFF | TGTGCCAGCAGCCTACCGCAAAATGAGCAGTTCTTC
TRBJ2-5 | - | - | TRBV5-6 | CASSLGQIEETQYF | TGTGCCAGCAGCTTGGGACAGATCGAAGAGACCCAGTACTTC
TRBJ2-1 | - | - | TRBV7-2 | CASSSQLRMNEQFF | TGTGCCAGCAGCTCACAACTCAGGATGAATGAGCAGTTCTTC
TRBJ1-1 | once | TRBD1 | TRBV28 | CASGPTTGGNTEAFF | TGTGCCAGCGGCCCAACAACAGGGGGGAACACTGAAGCTTTCTTT
TRBJ1-2 | - | - | TRBV19 | CASSILGLKYGYTF | TGTGCCAGTAGTATTCTTGGACTGAAGTATGGCTACACCTTC
TRBJ2-1 | - | TRBD2 | TRBV10-2 | CASSPVAGVRNEQFF | TGCGCCAGCAGTCCTGTAGCGGGAGTAAGGAATGAGCAGTTCTTC
TRBJ2-1 | once | TRBD1 | TRBV6-4 | CASSAGTGSDEQFF | TGTGCCAGCAGTGCCGGGACAGGGTCCGATGAGCAGTTCTTC
TRBJ2-1 | once | TRBD1 | TRBV5-4 | CASSKGQGAYNEQFF | TGTGCCAGCAGCAAAGGACAGGGGGCCTACAATGAGCAGTTCTTC
TRBJ1-4 | - | TRBD1 | TRBV18 | CASSPPGDRGPWGEKLFF | TGTGCCAGCTCACCACCTGGGGACAGGGGCCCCTGGGGAGAAAAACTGTTTTTT
TRBJ2-5 | - | TRBD1 | TRBV10-2 | CASSGPGQGVETQYF | TGCGCCAGCAGTGGCCCTGGACAGGGGGTAGAGACCCAGTACTTC
TRBJ1-2 | once | TRBD1 | TRBV28 | CASSFNTGVGYTF | TGTGCCAGCAGTTTCAATACAGGGGTTGGCTACACCTTC
TRBJ2-5 | - | - | TRBV10-2 | CASSKSGSARETQYF | TGCGCCAGCAGCAAGAGCGGGTCCGCGAGGGAGACCCAGTACTTC
TRBJ1-2 | - | - | TRBV25-1 | CASSDRGAIYGYTF | TGTGCCAGCAGTGACCGGGGTGCAATATATGGCTACACCTTC
TRBJ1-1 | - | - | TRBV7-3 | CASSLTHRVSTEAFF | TGTGCCAGCAGCTTAACCCACAGGGTGTCCACTGAAGCTTTCTTT
TRBJ2-7 | - | TRBD1 | TRBV5-6 | CASSSTGYGYEQYF | TGTGCCAGCAGCTCGACAGGGTATGGCTACGAGCAGTACTTC
TRBJ2-5 | - | TRBD1 | TRBV29-1 | CSTGTAQLETQYF | TGCAGCACCGGGACAGCCCAACTAGAGACCCAGTACTTC
TRBJ2-7 | - | - | TRBV7-6 | CASSSKEAGPSYEQYF | TGTGCCAGCAGCTCCAAGGAGGCGGGACCCTCCTACGAGCAGTACTTC
TRBJ2-7 | - | TRBD2 | TRBV7-6 | CASSLLANEQYF | TGTGCCAGCAGCCTACTAGCGAACGAGCAGTACTTC
TRBJ2-1 | few | TRBD2 | TRBV7-8 | CASSPPQGRGGYNEQFF | TGTGCCAGCAGCCCCCCCCAGGGGCGGGGGGGCTACAATGAGCAGTTCTTC
TRBJ2-1 | - | TRBD2 | TRBV7-9 | CASSLLASAYNEQFF | TGTGCCAGCAGCCTACTAGCGTCCGCCTACAATGAGCAGTTCTTC
TRBJ2-3 | once | - | TRBV5-1 | CASSFLGGGADTQYF | TGCGCCAGCAGCTTTCTCGGCGGGGGCGCAGATACGCAGTATTTT
TRBJ1-2 | - | TRBD1 | TRBV19 | CASRYQGQGTNYGYTF | TGTGCCAGTAGGTACCAAGGACAGGGGACTAACTATGGCTACACCTTC
TRBJ1-5 | - | - | TRBV19 | CASMRVAVPGGPDQPQHF | TGTGCCAGTATGCGGGTAGCGGTCCCGGGGGGTCCCGATCAGCCCCAGCATTTT
TRBJ2-5 | - | TRBD2 | TRBV19 | CASSPWTGGIQETQYF | TGTGCCAGTAGTCCATGGACGGGAGGGATACAAGAGACCCAGTACTTC
TRBJ2-1 | - | - | TRBV11-2 | CASSLRGRGTYNEQFF | TGTGCCAGCAGCTTACGGGGAAGGGGGACCTACAATGAGCAGTTCTTC
TRBJ1-1 | - | - | TRBV7-3 | CASSLSGSGNTEAFF | TGTGCCAGCAGCTTATCCGGTTCGGGGAACACTGAAGCTTTCTTT
TRBJ2-7 | once | TRBD1 | TRBV4-1 | CASSDGYKRQGRVPPPYEQYF | TGCGCCAGCAGCGACGGTTACAAAAGACAGGGACGGGTCCCACCCCCCTACGAGCAGTACTTC
TRBJ1-3 | few | - | TRBV29-1 | CSVAETGSSGNTIYF | TGCAGCGTCGCTGAAACGGGGAGCTCTGGAAACACCATATATTTT
TRBJ1-1 | - | - | TRBV2 | CASRVQQNTEAFF | TGTGCCAGCAGAGTACAGCAGAACACTGAAGCTTTCTTT
TRBJ1-2 | - | - | TRBV5-1 | CASSLGPGDYGYTF | TGCGCCAGCAGCTTGGGCCCCGGGGACTATGGCTACACCTTC
TRBJ1-1 | - | - | TRBV5-1 | CASSLGVTDEAFF | TGCGCCAGCAGCCTAGGGGTAACGGATGAAGCTTTCTTT
TRBJ1-5 | once | TRBD1 | TRBV25-1 | CASSPGQGPYSNQPQHF | TGTGCCAGCAGTCCGGGACAGGGCCCTTATAGCAATCAGCCCCAGCATTTT